The 2 T cell receptor beta chains in this list originate from one sample, sequenced in a study of cytomegalovirus exposure and HLA in healthy donors. With 60 Vbeta and 13 Jbeta primers, the PCR was carried out. Here immunoSEQ multiplex PCR was the method, and the copy in TCRdb shows in-frame clones only, minus some. Among some 170,000 clones listed, roughly three quarters were seen once. The specimen sequenced was PBMCs. These receptors were taken from a man in his sixties in good health and CMV-seronegative.

This chain uses TRBV6-5 with TRBJ1-5; 9 nucleotides match TRBD1. The CDR3 extends over 13 amino acids. The germline CDR1 and CDR2 sequences are MNHEY and SVGAGI. The junction had 6 bases not matched to a gene; V was cut back by 6 bases and J by 9 bases. The CDR3 bases are TGTGCCAGCAGAGCGGACAGGGGAGGGCCCCAGCATTTT. This codes for CASRADRGGPQHF.

The chain carries TRBV7-9 and TRBJ2-3; TRBD2 might be the D (7 bases). Per germline, CDR1 SEHNR and CDR2 FQNEAQ (reference sequence). V was trimmed by 7 bases and J by 8 bases, leaving 16 bases between them. The CDR3 extends over 13 amino acids. The CDR3 region has the DNA TGTGCCAGCATGGGGGGGGCGGGGGCTACGCAGTATTTT. It is translated as CASMGGAGATQYF.